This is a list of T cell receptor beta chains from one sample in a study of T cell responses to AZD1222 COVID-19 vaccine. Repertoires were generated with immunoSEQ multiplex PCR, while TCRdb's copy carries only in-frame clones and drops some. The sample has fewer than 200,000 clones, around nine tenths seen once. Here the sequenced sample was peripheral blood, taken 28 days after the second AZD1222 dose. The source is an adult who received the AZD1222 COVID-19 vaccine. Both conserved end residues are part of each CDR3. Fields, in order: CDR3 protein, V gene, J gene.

CASSLGGLSPYEQYF	TRBV5-1	TRBJ2-7
CATPGGLGTGELFF	TRBV19	TRBJ2-2
CASSRKLNEKLFF	TRBV6-5	TRBJ1-4
CASRIQGSAYEQYF	TRBV2	TRBJ2-7
CASSLGTGGEKLFF	TRBV7-9	TRBJ1-4
CASSPDLGLSPLHF	TRBV18	TRBJ1-6
CASSIARKAGAGGVTEAFF	TRBV19	TRBJ1-1
CASSLRGLSGNTIYF	TRBV5-6	TRBJ1-3
CASSLEGLGEKLFF	TRBV5-6	TRBJ1-4
CASSVGTGGAGKLFF	TRBV9	TRBJ1-4
CASSPLTGFNSPLHF	TRBV6-5	TRBJ1-6
CASSGQSQETQYF	TRBV2	TRBJ2-5
CASSYGGPDTQYF	TRBV6-5	TRBJ2-3
CASSPQIGNEQFF	TRBV7-3	TRBJ2-1
CASSQPDRGTEAFF	TRBV3-1/TRBV3-2	TRBJ1-1
CASTMGGQGHWGAFF	TRBV19	TRBJ1-1
CASSESLGTASYEQYF	TRBV25-1	TRBJ2-7
CATSDWGQVTGELFF	TRBV24-1	TRBJ2-2
CASSVYQGSYGYTF	TRBV9	TRBJ1-2
CASSLAVSGEKLFF	TRBV5-1	TRBJ1-4
CASSETDRLATGGYTF	TRBV6-1	TRBJ1-2
CAISESMAGEYNEQFF	TRBV10-3	TRBJ2-1
CASSRLPSGNTIYF	TRBV13	TRBJ1-3
CASSKGSAGRNEQYF	TRBV21-1	TRBJ2-7
CASSSPESMVLMNTEAFF	TRBV28	TRBJ1-1
CASSSSSYNSPLHF	TRBV7-3	TRBJ1-6
CASSWDTGELFF	TRBV5-1	TRBJ2-2
CASSYSRLAIAKNIQYF	TRBV6-2/TRBV6-3	TRBJ2-4
CASSDGTPKNIQYF	TRBV6-6	TRBJ2-4
CASSYGPSKGEAFF	TRBV6-2/TRBV6-3	TRBJ1-1
CASSTTKNQKPNQPQHF	TRBV19	TRBJ1-5
CASRPTALYEQYF	TRBV6-5	TRBJ2-7
CSERDGYTF	TRBV20-1	TRBJ1-2
CSVQGAVGEKLFF	TRBV29-1	TRBJ1-4
CASRLPGTGELFF	TRBV5-1	TRBJ2-2
CASSIGSSGANVLTF	TRBV5-4	TRBJ2-6
CASMVMGVDNEKLFF	TRBV6-5	TRBJ1-4
CASSLQGAGREAFF	TRBV28	TRBJ1-1
CASQPITGNTIYF	TRBV6-5	TRBJ1-3
CASSTGQGRNSPLHF	TRBV19	TRBJ1-6
CASSPASGTNEQFF	TRBV10-2	TRBJ2-1
CATTGSSTEAFF	TRBV10-3	TRBJ1-1
CASSYVGRVEGYTF	TRBV6-2/TRBV6-3	TRBJ1-2
CASSLWLAGGRETQYF	TRBV5-1	TRBJ2-5
CASSYHKGASNQPQHF	TRBV6-5	TRBJ1-5
CASSQPGTGLGELFF	TRBV4-2	TRBJ2-2
CASPQGEQFF	TRBV11-3	TRBJ2-1